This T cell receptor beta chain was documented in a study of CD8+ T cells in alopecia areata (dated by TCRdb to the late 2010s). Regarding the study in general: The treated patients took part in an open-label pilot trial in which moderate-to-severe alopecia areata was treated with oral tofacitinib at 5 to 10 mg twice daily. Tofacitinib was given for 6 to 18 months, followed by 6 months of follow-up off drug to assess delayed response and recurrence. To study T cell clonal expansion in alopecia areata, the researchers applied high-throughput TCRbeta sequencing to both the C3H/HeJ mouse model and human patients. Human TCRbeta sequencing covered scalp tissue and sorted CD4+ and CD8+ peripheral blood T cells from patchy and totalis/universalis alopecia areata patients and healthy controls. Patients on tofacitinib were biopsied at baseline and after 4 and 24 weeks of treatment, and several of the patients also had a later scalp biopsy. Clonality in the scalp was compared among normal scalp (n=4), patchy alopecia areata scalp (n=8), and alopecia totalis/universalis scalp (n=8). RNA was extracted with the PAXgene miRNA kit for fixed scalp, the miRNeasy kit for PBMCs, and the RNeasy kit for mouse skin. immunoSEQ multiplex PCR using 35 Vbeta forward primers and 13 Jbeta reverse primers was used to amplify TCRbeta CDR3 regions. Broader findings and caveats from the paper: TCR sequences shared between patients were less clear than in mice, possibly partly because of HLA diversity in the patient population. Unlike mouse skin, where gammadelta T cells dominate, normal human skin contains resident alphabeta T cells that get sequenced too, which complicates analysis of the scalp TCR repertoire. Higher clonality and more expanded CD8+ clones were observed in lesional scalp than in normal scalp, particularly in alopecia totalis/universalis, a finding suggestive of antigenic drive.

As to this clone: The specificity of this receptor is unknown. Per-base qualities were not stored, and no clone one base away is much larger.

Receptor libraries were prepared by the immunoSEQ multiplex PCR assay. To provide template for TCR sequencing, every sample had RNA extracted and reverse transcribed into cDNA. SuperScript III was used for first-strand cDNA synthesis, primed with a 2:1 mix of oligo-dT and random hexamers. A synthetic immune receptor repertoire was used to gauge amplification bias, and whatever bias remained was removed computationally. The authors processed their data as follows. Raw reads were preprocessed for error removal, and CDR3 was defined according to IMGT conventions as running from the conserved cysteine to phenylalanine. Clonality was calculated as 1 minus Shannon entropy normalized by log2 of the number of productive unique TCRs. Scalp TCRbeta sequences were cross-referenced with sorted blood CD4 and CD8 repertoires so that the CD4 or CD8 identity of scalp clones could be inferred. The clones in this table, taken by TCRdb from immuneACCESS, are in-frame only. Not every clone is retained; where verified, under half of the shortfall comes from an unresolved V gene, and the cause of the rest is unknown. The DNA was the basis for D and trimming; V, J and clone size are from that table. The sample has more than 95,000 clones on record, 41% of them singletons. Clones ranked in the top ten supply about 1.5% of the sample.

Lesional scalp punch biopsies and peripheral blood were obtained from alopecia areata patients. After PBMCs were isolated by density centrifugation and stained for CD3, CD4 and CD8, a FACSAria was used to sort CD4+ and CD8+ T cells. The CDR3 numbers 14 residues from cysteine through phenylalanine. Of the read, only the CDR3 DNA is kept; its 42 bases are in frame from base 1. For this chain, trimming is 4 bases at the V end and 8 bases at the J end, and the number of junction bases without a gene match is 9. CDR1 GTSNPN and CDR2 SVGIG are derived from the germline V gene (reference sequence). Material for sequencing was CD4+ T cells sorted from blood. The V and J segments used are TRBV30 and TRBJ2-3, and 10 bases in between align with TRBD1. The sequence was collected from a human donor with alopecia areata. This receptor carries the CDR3 CAWKLDRGRGTQYF. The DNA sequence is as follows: TGTGCCTGGAAACTCGACAGGGGGCGAGGTACGCAGTATTTT.